Shown below are 4 T cell receptor beta chains from a single sample sequenced in a study of CD8 T cells in Susac syndrome (dated by TCRdb to about 2019). The library was obtained by the immunoSEQ multiplex PCR assay. RNA was extracted with the RNeasy kit and 0.5 to 1 ug was reverse transcribed using random hexamers. The public reads were run again by TCRdb, first through fastp at Q25 and then through MiXCR, and only productive beta chains were kept. When rows share a CDR3 protein, they turn into one entry using the most common DNA and genes. The sample has about 160,000 distinct CDR3 sequences on record, roughly 95% of them singletons. Jointly, the top ten make up 0.13% of the sample. Sample: CD4+ T cells from PBMCs. The receptors derive from a human donor in good health.

The rearrangement uses TRBV3-1 and TRBJ2-7; TRBD1 agrees at 8 bases. CDR1 and CDR2 (germline): LGHDT, YNNKEL (reference sequence). This CDR3 spans 15 amino acids. The V gene end was trimmed by 0 bases and the J gene end by 1 base; junction bases not matched to a gene: 2. The CDR3: CASSQDRGRSYEQYF. In nucleotides, the CDR3 is TGTGCCAGCAGCCAAGACAGGGGGCGATCCTACGAGCAGTACTTC.

The V and J genes are TRBV6-2 or TRBV6-3 and TRBJ1-2; D is undetermined. V lost 2 bases and J 8 bases, leaving 9 bases between the germline ends. Germline loops: CDR1 MNHEY, CDR2 SVGEGT. CDR3 length: 12 amino acids. DNA of the CDR3: TGTGCCAGCAGTTACCGTGAAAGCGGCTACACCTTC. Amino acid sequence: CASSYRESGYTF.

V gene TRBV7-3 combines with J gene TRBJ2-7; 7 bases map to TRBD1. This CDR3 is built from 14 residues. The junction had 5 bases not matched to a gene; V was cut back by 4 bases and J by 2 bases. Germline lookup yields CDR1 SGHTA and CDR2 FQGTGA. CDR3 in amino acids: CASSSRQGTYEQYF. CDR3 coding DNA: TGTGCCAGCAGCTCGCGACAGGGAACCTACGAGCAGTACTTC. The whole variable domain, remainder taken from reference TRBV7-3 and TRBJ2-7, is GAGVSQTPSNKVTEKGKYVELRCDPISGHTALYWYRQSLGQGPEFLIYFQGTGAADDSGLPNDRFFAVRPEGSVSTLKIQRTERGDSAVYLCASSSRQGTYEQYFGPGTRLTVT.

The V call is TRBV12-3 or TRBV12-4, the J call TRBJ2-3; the match to TRBD1 covers 7 bases. The CDR3 is made up of 13 amino acids. V lost 5 bases and J lost 5; bases outside the gene matches: 4. The CDR3 reads CASSLRTGDTQYF. DNA for the CDR3: TGTGCCAGCAGTCTCCGGACAGGAGATACGCAGTATTTT.